The clone carrying this T cell receptor beta chain showed up many times. Its antigen is not known. The data were obtained in a study of early T cells in non-severe SARS-CoV-2 infection. Study overall: Chains stayed unpaired after sequencing of bulk RNA from unsorted whole blood.

Study-wide results and caveats: Private and CD4 specificities were missed by VDJdb matching, skewed to anti-spike CD8.

The V segment lost 3 bases and the J segment 2 bases; nucleotides outside the gene matches: 5. This CDR3 comprises 14 residues. From germline, CDR1 is DFQATT and CDR2 SNEGSKA (reference sequence). Each cDNA molecule carried a unique molecular identifier. TCRdb fed the 5' RACE reads into MiXCR, producing one record per CDR3 protein. The sample has about 60,000 distinct CDR3 sequences, roughly 10% seen once; the top ten hold roughly 8%. Sequenced: whole blood. The TCR originated in an adult who was a healthcare worker with PCR-confirmed SARS-CoV-2 infection or an uninfected control (not recorded which). J is TRBJ2-5 and V is TRBV20-1; 8 bases agree with TRBD1. The CDR3 coding sequence is TGCAGTGCTAGTAGGACAGGGAATCAAGAGACCCAGTACTTC. Protein sequence: CSASRTGNQETQYF.